This T cell receptor beta chain was obtained from a study of T cell responses to AZD1222 COVID-19 vaccine. With V trimmed by 3 bases and J by 5 bases, 1 base remained unmatched. The CDR3 is 14 amino acids. CDR1 and CDR2 from the germline V gene are KGHSH and LQKENI. Sequencing used immunoSEQ multiplex PCR; TCRdb keeps in-frame clones, though not all of them. The sample shows approximately 180,000 clones, 88% of them seen only once. The clonotype originates from an adult in good health. This rearrangement joins TRBV18 to TRBJ1-5; TRBD1 aligns across 10 bases. This specimen was peripheral blood, taken on day 0 of AZD1222 vaccination. CDR3 sequence (DNA): TGTGCCAGCTCACCGGGACAGGGGTATCAGCCCCAGCATTTT. As protein: CASSPGQGYQPQHF.